The 26 T cell receptor beta chains below come from one sample, sequenced in a study of T-cell memory formation after mild COVID-19. TCRdb redid the calling of the 5' RACE reads with MiXCR, one entry per CDR3 protein. The data hold 290,000 or so distinct CDR3 sequences, with just under 20% observed a single time. Sequencing was carried out using PBMCs or a T cell subset sorted from them (not recorded which). The receptor source for this set is a young man who had mild COVID-19 (a few samples of this study predate the infection). Cell type and time point are not known.

V and J are TRBV9 and TRBJ2-7; weak D call: TRBD2 (7 bases). V lost 1 base, J lost 5 bases, and 13 bases lay in between. The CDR3 consists of 14 residues. The germline CDR1 and CDR2 sequences are SGDLS and YYNGEE. CDR3 nucleotide sequence: TGTGCCAGCAGCGTATCTGCGGGGGCTGACGAGCAGTACTTC. It is translated as CASSVSAGADEQYF. The full variable domain, in which reference TRBV9 and TRBJ2-7 provide the parts outside the CDR3, is DSGVTQTPKHLITATGQRVTLRCSPRSGDLSVYWYQQSLDQGLQFLIQYYNGEERAKGNILERFSAQQFPDLHSELNLSSLELGDSALYFCASSVSAGADEQYFGPGTRLTVT.

This clonotype was seen more than once but under ten times. The CDR3 spells CASSQDGGGARTDTQYF. CDR3 DNA sequence: TGTGCCAGCAGCCAAGATGGCGGGGGGGCCAGGACAGATACGCAGTATTTT. The chain couples TRBV4-2 to TRBJ2-3; TRBD2 agrees at 9 bases. With V trimmed by 0 bases and J by 3 bases, 7 bases remained unmatched. Per germline, CDR1 LGHNA and CDR2 YNFKEQ. There are 17 residues in the CDR3.

A few counts support this clonotype. V usage is TRBV12-3 or TRBV12-4 and J usage is TRBJ2-2; 10 bases match TRBD1. The CDR3 consists of 15 residues. The V and J ends lost 5 bases and 4 bases, in that order; junction bases with no gene match: 4. The CDR3 sequence: CASSTRQGATGELFF. The CDR3 bases are TGTGCCAGCAGTACAAGACAGGGGGCCACCGGGGAGCTGTTTTTT.

V and J are TRBV20-1 and TRBJ2-2; maybe TRBD1 (5 bases). V was clipped by 6 bases and J by 5 bases, with 16 bases between them. Germline V lookup: CDR1 DFQATT, CDR2 SNEGSKA (reference sequence). The CDR3 runs to 14 residues. The CDR3, as DNA: TGCAGTGCCAGCGCAGGGATGGATACCGGGGAGCTGTTTTTT. Protein: CSASAGMDTGELFF.

The chain couples TRBV28 to TRBJ1-1; the D is unclear. Germline assignment: CDR1 MDHEN and CDR2 SYDVKM. Trimming took 6 bases from V and 2 from J, leaving 10 bases between them. This CDR3 spans 13 amino acids. The CDR3 spells CASSDLRNTEAFF. The CDR3 DNA follows: TGTGCCAGCAGCGACCTAAGAAACACTGAAGCTTTCTTT.

This chain joins TRBV15 and TRBJ2-1; D remains ambiguous. The germline V gene encodes CDR1 LNHNV and CDR2 YYDKDF (reference sequence). Trimming took off 3 bases at V and 4 bases at J, with 4 bases between the two ends. The length of the CDR3 is 12 residues. CDR3 sequence: CATSRVYNEQFF. CDR3 DNA sequence: TGTGCCACCAGCAGGGTATACAATGAGCAGTTCTTC.

This clonotype was recorded once. The chain couples TRBV6-1 to TRBJ2-5, with D tentatively TRBD1 (5 bases). The germline V gene has CDR1 MNHNS and CDR2 SASEGT. This CDR3 comprises 13 residues. Trimming took 3 bases from V and 9 from J, leaving 14 bases between them. The CDR3 nucleotides read TGTGCCAGCAGTGAGGGGCCGCTCCTGGCCCAGTACTTC. Its protein is CASSEGPLLAQYF.

A few counts support this clonotype. The chain uses TRBV19 and TRBJ1-1, with a possible D match to TRBD1 (5 bases). Trimming took 8 bases from V and 3 from J, leaving 16 bases between them. CDR1 LNHDA and CDR2 SQIVND come from the germline V gene (reference sequence). The CDR3 loop spans 14 amino acids. The CDR3 nucleotides read TGTGCCAGTCGATCAGCGGCGGGACACACTGAAGCTTTCTTT. Its translation is CASRSAAGHTEAFF. The entire variable domain, with the rest obtained from reference TRBV19 and TRBJ1-1, is as follows: DGGITQSPKYLFRKEGQNVTLSCEQNLNHDAMYWYRQDPGQGLRLIYYSQIVNDFQKGDIAEGYSVSREKKESFPLTVTSAQKNPTAFYLCASRSAAGHTEAFFGQGTRLTVV.

The V and J genes are TRBV28 and TRBJ1-5; 7 nucleotides line up with TRBD1. Trimming at V came to 2 bases and at J to 0 bases, leaving 7 bases not matched to a gene. Germline loops: CDR1 MDHEN, CDR2 SYDVKM. This CDR3 is built from 17 residues. The CDR3 DNA reads TGTGCCAGCAGTTTAATACTGGGACAGCATAGCAATCAGCCCCAGCATTTT. Its protein is CASSLILGQHSNQPQHF.

The chain is built from TRBV6-5 and TRBJ1-2; tentative D call: TRBD1 (5 bases). CDR1 and CDR2 from the germline V gene are MNHEY and SVGAGI. The length of the CDR3 is 13 residues. V shed 5 bases and J shed 4 bases, with 11 bases lying between them. The CDR3 is CASSQGAGYGYTF. The CDR3 DNA reads as TGTGCCAGCAGTCAAGGGGCAGGCTATGGCTACACCTTC.

The chain links TRBV9 to TRBJ2-1, with 11 bases aligning to TRBD2. Germline CDR1 and CDR2: SGDLS and YYNGEE. The CDR3 contains 16 residues. The ends lost 0 bases at V and 8 bases at J; junction bases unmatched: 7. This chain's CDR3 is CASSVGLTSGVDEQFF. CDR3 coding DNA: TGTGCCAGCAGCGTAGGACTGACTAGCGGGGTGGATGAGCAGTTCTTC.

This clonotype was observed a handful of times. The V gene is TRBV12-3 or TRBV12-4, the J gene TRBJ2-7, with D tentatively TRBD1 (5 bases). This CDR3 has 14 amino acids. The V end was cut by 3 bases, the J end by 3 bases, with 12 bases between. The CDR3 region has the DNA TGTGCCAGCAGTTTGTTTCAGGGTAACTACGAGCAGTACTTC. Its translation: CASSLFQGNYEQYF.

This chain joins TRBV20-1 and TRBJ1-2, with D maybe TRBD1 (6 bases). In germline, CDR1 is DFQATT, CDR2 SNEGSKA (reference sequence). The CDR3 extends over 13 amino acids. V lost 2 bases and J lost 6, with 13 bases in between. For the CDR3, the DNA is TGCAGTGCTAGAAGACTTAGACAGGATGGCTACACCTTC. Protein sequence: CSARRLRQDGYTF.

This clonotype came up a few times. The rearrangement joins TRBV12-3 or TRBV12-4 to TRBJ1-2; the match to TRBD1 covers 7 bases. V trimming: 4 bases; J trimming: 5 bases; junction bases outside the gene matches: 4. The CDR3 length is 13 residues. The CDR3 is CASSSPGGYGYTF. Here the CDR3 DNA reads TGTGCCAGCAGTTCCCCAGGGGGGTATGGCTACACCTTC.

V and J are TRBV28 and TRBJ2-1; D call uncertain. CDR1 is MDHEN and CDR2 is SYDVKM in the germline V gene. The CDR3 length is 12 residues. V shed 5 bases and J shed 9 bases, with 11 bases lying between them. CDR3 amino acids: CASSRPRSEQFF. The CDR3, as DNA: TGTGCCAGCAGTCGCCCCCGAAGTGAGCAGTTCTTC.

This clonotype was counted a few times. The rearrangement uses TRBV10-2 and TRBJ2-3; a possible D gene is TRBD2 (7 bases). V lost 3 bases and J 5 bases, leaving 15 bases between the germline ends. The CDR3 is 15 amino acids. Germline V gene data show CDR1 as WSHSY and CDR2 as SAAADI. As DNA, the CDR3 is TGCGCCAGCAGTGATGGCGGGGGCGGGGGAGATACGCAGTATTTT. As protein: CASSDGGGGGDTQYF.

The chain couples TRBV12-3 or TRBV12-4 to TRBJ2-7, with 12 bases fitting TRBD2. V was pared by 3 bases and J by 2 bases, with 8 bases of the junction left unmatched. This CDR3 has 17 residues. The CDR3 protein is CASSFPATSGGAYEQYV. Here the CDR3 DNA reads TGTGCCAGCAGTTTTCCCGCGACTAGCGGGGGAGCCTACGAGCAGTACGTC.

The chain links TRBV7-2 to TRBJ1-5; D remains unclear. The CDR3 spans 15 residues. The V and J ends lost 3 bases and 6 bases respectively, with 15 bases between them. Per germline, CDR1 SGHTA and CDR2 FQGNSA. The CDR3 DNA sequence: TGTGCCAGCAGCTTTACGGACGGAGCCGGTCAGCCCCAGCATTTT. It specifies CASSFTDGAGQPQHF.

This clonotype was detected only a few times. The chain combines TRBV12-3 or TRBV12-4 with TRBJ1-4, with D possibly being TRBD1 (6 bases). Between the trimmed V and J ends, which lost 6 bases and 3 bases, there was a span of 11 bases. The CDR3 is 14 amino acids. The CDR3 loop is CASRPGDPNEKLFF. CDR3 DNA: TGTGCCAGCAGGCCAGGGGATCCTAATGAAAAACTGTTTTTT.

The V and J genes are TRBV30 and TRBJ1-5; 7 bases are shared with TRBD1. J lost 0 bases, V lost 1 base, and 6 bases had no gene match. CDR1 is GTSNPN and CDR2 is SVGIG in the germline V gene (reference sequence). This CDR3 contains 16 residues. CDR3: CAWSGRTGFSNQPQHF. DNA for the CDR3: TGTGCCTGGAGTGGAAGGACAGGATTTAGCAATCAGCCCCAGCATTTT.

This clonotype turned up a few times. This chain uses TRBV7-6 with TRBJ2-1, with 15 bases that match TRBD2. The CDR3 is 19 amino acids. V lost 2 bases to trimming and J lost 2 bases; unmatched junction nucleotides: 7. Per the germline V gene, CDR1 is SGHVS and CDR2 is FNYEAQ. The CDR3 protein is CASSLRTSGGAGAYNEQFF. The CDR3 coding sequence is TGTGCCAGCAGCTTAAGGACTAGCGGGGGGGCCGGGGCCTACAATGAGCAGTTCTTC.

For the CDR3, the DNA is TGCGCCAGCAGCCAAGAGACAGCCCGTGAAAAACTGTTTTTT. Translation gives CASSQETAREKLFF. The chain has TRBV4-3 and TRBJ1-4; the D gene is possibly TRBD1 (5 bases). Deletions cut 0 bases from V and 7 bases from J, with 9 bases between. Per the germline V gene, CDR1 is LGHNA and CDR2 is YSLEER. This CDR3 region has 14 residues.

The chain combines TRBV7-7 with TRBJ2-5; 14 positions match TRBD2. Germline CDR1 reads SSHAT; CDR2 reads FNYEAQ (reference sequence). CDR3 length: 22 residues. V was pared by 5 bases and J by 4 bases, with 24 bases of the junction left unmatched. The CDR3 spells CASSTHLGGGLAGGRSLETQYF. The CDR3 nucleotides are TGTGCCAGCAGCACCCACTTAGGGGGCGGACTAGCGGGGGGCCGTTCGTTAGAGACCCAGTACTTC.

The CDR3 region has the DNA TGTGCCACCAGCCCGGACAGGGTTGATCAGCCCCAGCATTTT. Translation: CATSPDRVDQPQHF. The J gene is TRBJ1-5, the V gene TRBV24-1; 8 nucleotides agree with TRBD1. CDR1 KGHDR and CDR2 SFDVKD come from the germline V gene. The CDR3 is 14 amino acids. Unmatched junction bases numbered 6, after V lost 7 bases and J lost 5 bases.

At least ten counts were recorded for this clonotype. This chain connects TRBV12-3 or TRBV12-4 to TRBJ2-5; TRBD2 matches 9 bases. The CDR3 spans 14 residues. V lost 6 bases to trimming and J lost 4 bases; unmatched junction nucleotides: 6. DNA of the CDR3: TGTGCCAGCAGCCGGCGGGGGGGCGGAGAGACCCAGTACTTC. The encoded protein is CASSRRGGGETQYF.

This chain connects TRBV12-5 to TRBJ2-5; the D is unclear. The CDR3 extends over 12 amino acids. Germline CDR1 reads LGHNT; CDR2 reads FRNRAP. Trimming cost V 5 bases and J 5 bases, with 9 bases left between them. The CDR3 region has the DNA TGTGCTAGTGGTCAACTGAGGGAGACCCAGTACTTC. It specifies CASGQLRETQYF.